This T cell receptor (beta chain) derives from a study of cytomegalovirus exposure and HLA in healthy donors. This clone was observed a handful of times. As yet, its antigen is unknown. Germline CDR1 is MNHNY and CDR2 is SVGAGI (reference sequence). Trimming removed 7 bases at V and 3 bases at J, with 8 bases between. The CDR3 has 12 amino acids. General observations from the study: It was reported that the classifier diagnosed cytomegalovirus status with high specificity and sensitivity in both the original and validation cohorts.

The PCR employed 60 Vbeta primers together with 13 Jbeta primers. Measured with immunoSEQ multiplex PCR; TCRdb has only the in-frame clones, and not every one. Among 100,000 to 150,000 clones listed, around 75% were seen once. The chain uses TRBV6-6 and TRBJ2-3, with D possibly being TRBD2 (5 bases). The source material was PBMCs. This clonotype originated in a man aged 55 to 70 in good health and CMV-seropositive. The DNA of the CDR3 is TGTGCCAGCACCTCGGGGACAGATACGCAGTATTTT. It translates to CASTSGTDTQYF.